This record concerns one TCR beta chain sequence. Germline values: CDR1 DFQATT, CDR2 SNEGSKA (reference sequence). The CDR3 spans 13 residues. Trimming took 3 bases from V and 6 from J, leaving 13 bases between them. Alongside a J-beta primer mix, a sample-barcoded 5' primer served in a second PCR lasting 7 to 11 cycles. TCRdb processed the 5' RACE reads anew with MiXCR; each CDR3 protein has one entry. The data hold about 1.6 million distinct CDR3 sequences, with roughly 32% observed a single time. This sample is part of a study of blood T cells in healthy people across ages. This sequence joins TRBV20-1 and TRBJ2-3; TRBD2 is a possible D gene (5 bases). The sequence derives from a woman aged 30 to 39 in good health. Material: blood. The DNA of the CDR3 is TGCAGTGCTAGTAAGGCTAGCCCCGATACGCAGTATTTT. It yields the protein CSASKASPDTQYF.